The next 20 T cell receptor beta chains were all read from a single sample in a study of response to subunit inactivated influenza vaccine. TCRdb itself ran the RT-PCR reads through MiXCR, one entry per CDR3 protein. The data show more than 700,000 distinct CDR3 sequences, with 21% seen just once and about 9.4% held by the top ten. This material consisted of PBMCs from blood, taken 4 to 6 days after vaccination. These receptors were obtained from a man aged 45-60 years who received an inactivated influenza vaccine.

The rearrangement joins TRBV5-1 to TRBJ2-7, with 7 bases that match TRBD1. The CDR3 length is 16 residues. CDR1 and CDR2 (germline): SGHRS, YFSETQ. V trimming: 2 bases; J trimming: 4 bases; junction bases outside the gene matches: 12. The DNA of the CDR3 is TGCGCCAGCAGCTTACTAACAGGGGAAAGGAGGTACGAGCAGTACTTC. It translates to CASSLLTGERRYEQYF.

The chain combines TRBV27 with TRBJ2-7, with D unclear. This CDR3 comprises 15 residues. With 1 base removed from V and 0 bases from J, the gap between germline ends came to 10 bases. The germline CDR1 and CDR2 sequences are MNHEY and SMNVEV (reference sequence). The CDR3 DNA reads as TGTGCCAGCAGTTTATTTCTGGGCCGCTCCTACGAGCAGTACTTC. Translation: CASSLFLGRSYEQYF.

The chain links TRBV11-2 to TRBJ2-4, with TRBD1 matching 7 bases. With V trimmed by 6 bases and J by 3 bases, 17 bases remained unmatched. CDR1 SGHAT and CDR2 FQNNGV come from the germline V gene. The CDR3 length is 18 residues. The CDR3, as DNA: TGTGCCAGCAGTTCCCGACCCCCCTCGACAGGGCTCAAAAACATTCAGTACTTC. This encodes CASSSRPPSTGLKNIQYF.

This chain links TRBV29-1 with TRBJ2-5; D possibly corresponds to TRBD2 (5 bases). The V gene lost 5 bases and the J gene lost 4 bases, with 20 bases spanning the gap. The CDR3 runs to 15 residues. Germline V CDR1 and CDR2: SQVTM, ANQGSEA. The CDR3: CSVSEMATRGETQYF. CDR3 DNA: TGCAGCGTTAGTGAGATGGCCACACGGGGAGAGACCCAGTACTTC.

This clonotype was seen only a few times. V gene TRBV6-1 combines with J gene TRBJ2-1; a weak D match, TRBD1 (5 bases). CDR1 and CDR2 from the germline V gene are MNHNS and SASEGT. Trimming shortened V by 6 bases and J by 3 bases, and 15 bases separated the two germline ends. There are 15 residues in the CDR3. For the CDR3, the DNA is TGTGCCAGCAGCCGCCGACAGAGAGGCTACAATGAGCAGTTCTTC. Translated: CASSRRQRGYNEQFF.

The CDR3 region is CASSQMDSLNEKLFF. The CDR3 DNA reads TGCGCCAGCAGCCAAATGGACAGCCTTAATGAAAAACTGTTTTTT. V gene TRBV5-1 combines with J gene TRBJ1-4; possibly TRBD1 for D (6 bases). This CDR3 has 15 residues. CDR1 SGHRS and CDR2 YFSETQ come from the germline V gene. V gave up 4 bases and J gave up 4 bases, with 14 bases separating them.

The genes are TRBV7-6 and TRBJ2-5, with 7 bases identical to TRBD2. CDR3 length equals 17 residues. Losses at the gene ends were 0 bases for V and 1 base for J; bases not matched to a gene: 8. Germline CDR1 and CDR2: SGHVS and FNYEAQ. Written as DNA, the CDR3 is TGTGCCAGCAGCTTAGCCCTGGGAGGGGCTCTCCAAGAGACCCAGTACTTC. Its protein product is CASSLALGGALQETQYF.

CDR3 protein: CSVEERGTGDEKLFF. DNA of the CDR3: TGCAGCGTTGAAGAACGGGGGACAGGGGATGAAAAACTGTTTTTT. This rearrangement joins TRBV29-1 to TRBJ1-4, with 10 bases matching TRBD1. Germline CDR1 SQVTM, CDR2 ANQGSEA. CDR3 length: 15 residues. Trimming at V came to 0 bases and at J to 6 bases, leaving 4 bases not matched to a gene.

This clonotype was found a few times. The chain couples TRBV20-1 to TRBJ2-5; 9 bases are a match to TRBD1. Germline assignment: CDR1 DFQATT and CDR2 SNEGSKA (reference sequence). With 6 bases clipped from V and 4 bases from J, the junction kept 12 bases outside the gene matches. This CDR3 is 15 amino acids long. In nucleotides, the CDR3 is TGCAGTGCAGCCGGTACAGGGGGCGCGGGAGAGACCCAGTACTTC. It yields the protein CSAAGTGGAGETQYF.

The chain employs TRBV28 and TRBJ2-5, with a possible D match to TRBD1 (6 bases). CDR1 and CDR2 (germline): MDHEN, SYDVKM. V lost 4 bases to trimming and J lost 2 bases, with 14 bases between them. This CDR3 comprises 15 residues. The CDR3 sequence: CASSSPQGAQETQYF. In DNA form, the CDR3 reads TGTGCCAGCAGTTCCCCACAGGGTGCACAAGAGACCCAGTACTTC. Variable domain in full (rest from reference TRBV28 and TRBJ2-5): DVKVTQSSRYLVKRTGEKVFLECVQDMDHENMFWYRQDPGLGLRLIYFSYDVKMKEKGDIPEGYSVSREKKERFSLILESASTNQTSMYLCASSSPQGAQETQYFGPGTRLLVL.

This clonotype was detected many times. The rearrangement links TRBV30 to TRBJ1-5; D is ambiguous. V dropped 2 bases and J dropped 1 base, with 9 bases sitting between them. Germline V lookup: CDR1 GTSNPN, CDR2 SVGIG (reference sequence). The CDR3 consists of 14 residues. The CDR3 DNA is TGTGCCTGGAGTTCGGGGTCGAGCAATCAGCCCCAGCATTTT. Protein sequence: CAWSSGSSNQPQHF.

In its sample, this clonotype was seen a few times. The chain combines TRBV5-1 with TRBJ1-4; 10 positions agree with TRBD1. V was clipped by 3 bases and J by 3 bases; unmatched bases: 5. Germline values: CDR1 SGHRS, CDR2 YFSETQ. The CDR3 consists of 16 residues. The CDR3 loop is CASSSGQGRANEKLFF. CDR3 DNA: TGCGCCAGCAGCTCGGGACAGGGGCGCGCTAATGAAAAACTGTTTTTT.

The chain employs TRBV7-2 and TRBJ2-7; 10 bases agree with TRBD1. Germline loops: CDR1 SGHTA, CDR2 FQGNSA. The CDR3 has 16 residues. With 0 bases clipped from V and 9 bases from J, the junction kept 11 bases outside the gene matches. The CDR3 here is CASSLAGTGDILGQYF. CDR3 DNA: TGTGCCAGCAGCTTAGCCGGGACAGGGGATATCCTAGGGCAGTACTTC.

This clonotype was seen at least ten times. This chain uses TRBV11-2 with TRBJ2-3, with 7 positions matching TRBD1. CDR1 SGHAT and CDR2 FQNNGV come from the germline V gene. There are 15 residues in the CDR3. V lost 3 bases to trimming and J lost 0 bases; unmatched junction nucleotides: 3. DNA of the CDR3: TGTGCCAGCAGCTTGACAGGGTCTAGCACAGATACGCAGTATTTT. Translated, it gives CASSLTGSSTDTQYF.

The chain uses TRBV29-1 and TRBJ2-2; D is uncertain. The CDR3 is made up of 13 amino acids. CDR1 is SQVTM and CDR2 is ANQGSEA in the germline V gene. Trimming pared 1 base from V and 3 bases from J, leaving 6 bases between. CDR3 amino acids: CSVEVGYTGELFF. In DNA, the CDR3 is TGCAGCGTTGAAGTAGGGTACACCGGGGAGCTGTTTTTT.

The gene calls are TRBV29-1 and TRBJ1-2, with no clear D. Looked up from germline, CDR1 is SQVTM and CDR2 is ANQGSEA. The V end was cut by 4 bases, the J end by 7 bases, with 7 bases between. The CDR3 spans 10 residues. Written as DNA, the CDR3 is TGCAGCGTTGGTGCAGGTGGCTACACCTTC. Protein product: CSVGAGGYTF.

The CDR3 region is CASSPPTLKETQYF. CDR3 bases: TGTGCCAGCTCACCACCGACCTTGAAAGAGACCCAGTACTTC. The chain has TRBV18 and TRBJ2-5; D is undetermined. The CDR3 runs 14 residues. Germline CDR1 reads KGHSH; CDR2 reads LQKENI. Deletions cut 0 bases from V and 3 bases from J, with 8 bases between. Drawing the rest from reference TRBV18 and TRBJ2-5, the complete variable domain is NAGVMQNPRHLVRRRGQEARLRCSPMKGHSHVYWYRQLPEEGLKFMVYLQKENIIDESGMPKERFSAEFPKEGPSILRIQQVVRGDSAAYFCASSPPTLKETQYFGPGTRLLVL.

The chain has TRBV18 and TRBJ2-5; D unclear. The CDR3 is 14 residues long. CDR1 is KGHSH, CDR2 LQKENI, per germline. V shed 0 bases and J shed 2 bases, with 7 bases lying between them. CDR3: CASSPPANQETQYF. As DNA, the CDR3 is TGTGCCAGCTCACCACCGGCCAATCAAGAGACCCAGTACTTC.

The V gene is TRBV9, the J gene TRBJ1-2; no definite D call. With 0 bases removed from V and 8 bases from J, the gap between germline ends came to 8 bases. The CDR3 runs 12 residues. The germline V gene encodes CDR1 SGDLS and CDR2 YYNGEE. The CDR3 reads CASSVGRRGYTF. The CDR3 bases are TGTGCCAGCAGCGTAGGCAGACGCGGCTACACCTTC. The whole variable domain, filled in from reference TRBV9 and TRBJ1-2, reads DSGVTQTPKHLITATGQRVTLRCSPRSGDLSVYWYQQSLDQGLQFLIQYYNGEERAKGNILERFSAQQFPDLHSELNLSSLELGDSALYFCASSVGRRGYTFGSGTRLTVV.

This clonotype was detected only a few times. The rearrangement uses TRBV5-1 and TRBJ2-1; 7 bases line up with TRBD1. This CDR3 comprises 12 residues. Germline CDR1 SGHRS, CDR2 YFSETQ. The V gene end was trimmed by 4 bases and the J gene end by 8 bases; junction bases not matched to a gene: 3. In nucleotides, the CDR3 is TGCGCCAGCAGCCACACAGGGGATGAGCAGTTCTTC. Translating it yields CASSHTGDEQFF.